This T cell receptor beta chain came from a study of T-cell memory formation after mild COVID-19. Study background: Largely donor-specific TCR clusters were found. Study-wide results and caveats: Later expanders leaned toward CD4+, whereas clones contracting from day 15 to 85 were balanced CD4/CD8. Pre-infection memory already had some responding clones, implying cross-reactive memory joined.

This clonotype was seen many times. Antigen: not known. MiXCR, run by TCRdb on the 5' RACE reads, gives a single entry per CDR3 protein. The repertoire has fewer than 650,000 distinct CDR3 sequences, roughly a sixth of them found once; the top ten carry roughly 8.2%. Germline V gene sequence: CDR1 SEHNR, CDR2 FQNEAQ (reference sequence). Trimming at V came to 6 bases and at J to 1 base, leaving 5 bases not matched to a gene. This CDR3 has 14 amino acids. Input material: PBMCs or a T cell subset sorted from them (not recorded which). The sequence came from an adult woman who had mild COVID-19 (a few samples of this study predate the infection). Cell type and time point are not known. The chain has TRBV7-9 and TRBJ2-7, with 8 bases lining up with TRBD1. This chain's CDR3 is CASRSGQGSYEQYF. CDR3 nucleotides: TGTGCCAGCAGATCTGGACAGGGATCCTACGAGCAGTACTTC.